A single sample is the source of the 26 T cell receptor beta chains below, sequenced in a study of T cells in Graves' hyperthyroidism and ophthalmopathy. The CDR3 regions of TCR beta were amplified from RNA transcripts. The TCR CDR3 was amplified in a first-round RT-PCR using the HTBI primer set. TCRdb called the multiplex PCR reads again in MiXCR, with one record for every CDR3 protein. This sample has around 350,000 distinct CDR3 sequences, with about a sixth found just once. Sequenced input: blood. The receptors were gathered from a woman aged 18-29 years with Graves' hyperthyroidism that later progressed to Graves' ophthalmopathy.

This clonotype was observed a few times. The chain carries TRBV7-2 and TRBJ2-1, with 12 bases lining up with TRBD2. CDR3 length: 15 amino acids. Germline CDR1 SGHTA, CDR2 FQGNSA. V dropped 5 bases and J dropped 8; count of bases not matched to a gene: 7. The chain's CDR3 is CASSPTSGGRDEQFF. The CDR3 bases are TGTGCCAGCAGCCCTACTAGCGGGGGGAGGGATGAGCAGTTCTTC.

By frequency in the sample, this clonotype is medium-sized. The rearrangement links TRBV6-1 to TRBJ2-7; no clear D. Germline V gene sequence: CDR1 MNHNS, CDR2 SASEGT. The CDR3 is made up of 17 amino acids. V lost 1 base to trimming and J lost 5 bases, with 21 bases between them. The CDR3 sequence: CASSEVYLYLLTNEQYF. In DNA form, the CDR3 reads TGTGCCAGCAGTGAAGTATACCTTTACCTCCTTACCAACGAGCAGTACTTC.

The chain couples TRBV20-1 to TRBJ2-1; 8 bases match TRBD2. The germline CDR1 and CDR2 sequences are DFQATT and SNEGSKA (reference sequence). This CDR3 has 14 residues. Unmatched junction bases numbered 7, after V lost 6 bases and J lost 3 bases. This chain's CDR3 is CSAEISGIYNEQFF. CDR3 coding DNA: TGCAGTGCGGAAATTAGCGGGATCTACAATGAGCAGTTCTTC.

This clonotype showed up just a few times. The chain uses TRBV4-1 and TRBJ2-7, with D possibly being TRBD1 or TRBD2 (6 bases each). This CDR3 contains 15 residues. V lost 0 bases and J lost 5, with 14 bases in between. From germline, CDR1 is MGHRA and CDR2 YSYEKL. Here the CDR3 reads CASSQEGGSLNEQYF. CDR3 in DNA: TGCGCCAGCAGCCAAGAAGGGGGGTCCCTTAACGAGCAGTACTTC.

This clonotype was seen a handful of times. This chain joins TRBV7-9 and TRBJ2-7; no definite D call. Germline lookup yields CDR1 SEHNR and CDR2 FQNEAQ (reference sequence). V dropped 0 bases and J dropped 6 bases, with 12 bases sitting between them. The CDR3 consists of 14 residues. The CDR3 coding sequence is TGTGCCAGCAGCTTAGCGTCGGGCCGCCCCGAGCAGTACTTC. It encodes CASSLASGRPEQYF. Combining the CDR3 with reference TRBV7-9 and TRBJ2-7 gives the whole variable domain DTGVSQNPRHKITKRGQNVTFRCDPISEHNRLYWYRQTLGQGPEFLTYFQNEAQLEKSRLLSDRFSAERPKGSFSTLEIQRTEQGDSAMYLCASSLASGRPEQYFGPGTRLTVT.

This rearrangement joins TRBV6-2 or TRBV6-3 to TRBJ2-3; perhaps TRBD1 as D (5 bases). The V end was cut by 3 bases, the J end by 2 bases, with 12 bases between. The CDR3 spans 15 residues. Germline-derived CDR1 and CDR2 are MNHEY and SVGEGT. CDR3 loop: CASSYKGRPTDTQYF. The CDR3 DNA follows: TGTGCCAGCAGTTATAAGGGGCGGCCCACAGATACGCAGTATTTT.

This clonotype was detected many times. CDR3 sequence reads: CASSHQTGLHGNSPLHF. DNA of the CDR3: TGTGCCAGCAGTCACCAGACGGGGCTCCACGGGAACTCACCCCTCCACTTT. The chain uses TRBV2 and TRBJ1-6; a possible D gene is TRBD1 (5 bases). This CDR3 spans 17 amino acids. Trimming shortened V by 5 bases and J by 10 bases, and 24 bases separated the two germline ends. The germline V gene has CDR1 SNHLY and CDR2 FYNNEI.

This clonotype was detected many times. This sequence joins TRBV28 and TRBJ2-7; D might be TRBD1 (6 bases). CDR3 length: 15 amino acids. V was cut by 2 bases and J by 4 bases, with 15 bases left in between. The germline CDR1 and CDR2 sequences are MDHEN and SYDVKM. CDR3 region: CASSLDYLGGYEQYF. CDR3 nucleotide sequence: TGTGCCAGCAGTTTAGATTACTTAGGGGGATACGAGCAGTACTTC.

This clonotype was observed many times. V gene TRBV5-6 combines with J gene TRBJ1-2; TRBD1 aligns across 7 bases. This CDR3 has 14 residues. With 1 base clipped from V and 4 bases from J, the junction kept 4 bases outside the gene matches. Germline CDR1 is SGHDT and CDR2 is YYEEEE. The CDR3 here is CASSLPQGVYGYTF. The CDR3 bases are TGTGCCAGCAGCTTGCCGCAGGGGGTCTATGGCTACACCTTC. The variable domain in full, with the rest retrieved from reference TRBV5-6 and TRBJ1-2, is DAGVTQSPTHLIKTRGQQVTLRCSPKSGHDTVSWYQQALGQGPQFIFQYYEEEERQRGNFPDRFSGHQFPNYSSELNVNALLLGDSALYLCASSLPQGVYGYTFGSGTRLTVV.

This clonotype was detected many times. The CDR3 reads CASSLFRGDTQYF. CDR3 bases: TGTGCCAGCAGCTTATTTCGCGGAGATACGCAGTATTTT. The chain has TRBV11-2 and TRBJ2-3; no definite D call. Trimming left V 2 bases short and J 5 bases short, with 8 bases between. This CDR3 region has 13 residues. Germline assignment: CDR1 SGHAT and CDR2 FQNNGV. The full variable domain, its missing parts supplied by reference TRBV11-2 and TRBJ2-3, is EAGVAQSPRYKIIEKRQSVAFWCNPISGHATLYWYQQILGQGPKLLIQFQNNGVVDDSQLPKDRFSAERLKGVDSTLKIQPAKLEDSAVYLCASSLFRGDTQYFGPGTRLTVL.

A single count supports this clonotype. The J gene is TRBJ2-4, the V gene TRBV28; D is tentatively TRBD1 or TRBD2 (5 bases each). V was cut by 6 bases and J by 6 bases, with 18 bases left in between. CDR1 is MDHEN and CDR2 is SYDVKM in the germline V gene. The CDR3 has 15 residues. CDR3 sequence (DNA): TGTGCCAGCAGCACCCCAATGGGGGATGGAAACATTCAGTACTTC. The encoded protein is CASSTPMGDGNIQYF.

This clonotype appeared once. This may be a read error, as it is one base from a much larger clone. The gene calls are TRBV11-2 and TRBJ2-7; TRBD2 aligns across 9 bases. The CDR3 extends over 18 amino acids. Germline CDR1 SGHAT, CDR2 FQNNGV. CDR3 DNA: TGTGCCAGCAGCCCCTTCGTGTTTAGCGGGGGAAGCTCCTACGGGCAGTACTTC. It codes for CASSPFVFSGGSSYGQYF.

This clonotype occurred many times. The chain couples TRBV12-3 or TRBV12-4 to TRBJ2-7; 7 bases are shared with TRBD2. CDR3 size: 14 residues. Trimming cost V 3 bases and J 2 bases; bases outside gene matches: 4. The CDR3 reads CASSLAGAAYEQYF. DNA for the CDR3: TGTGCCAGCAGTTTGGCGGGAGCGGCCTACGAGCAGTACTTC.

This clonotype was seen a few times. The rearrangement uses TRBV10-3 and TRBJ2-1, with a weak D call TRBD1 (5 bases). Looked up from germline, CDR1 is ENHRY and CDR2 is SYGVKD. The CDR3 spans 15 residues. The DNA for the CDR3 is TGTACCACCAGAAACCAGGTGGGGATAGGGGATGAGCAGTTCTTC. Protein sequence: CTTRNQVGIGDEQFF.

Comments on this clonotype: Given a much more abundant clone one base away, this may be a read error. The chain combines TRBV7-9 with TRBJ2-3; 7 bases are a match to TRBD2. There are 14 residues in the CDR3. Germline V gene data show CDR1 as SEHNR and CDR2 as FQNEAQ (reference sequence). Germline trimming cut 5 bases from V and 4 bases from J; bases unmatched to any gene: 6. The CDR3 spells CASSRGGRADTQYF. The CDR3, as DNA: TGTGCCAGCAGCCGGGGAGGGCGAGCAGATACGCAGTATTTT.

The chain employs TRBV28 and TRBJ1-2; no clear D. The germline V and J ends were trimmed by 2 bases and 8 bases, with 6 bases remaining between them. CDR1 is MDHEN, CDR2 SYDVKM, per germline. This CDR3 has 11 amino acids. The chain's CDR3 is CASSLTRGYTF. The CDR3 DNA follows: TGTGCCAGCAGTTTAACTAGGGGCTACACCTTC.

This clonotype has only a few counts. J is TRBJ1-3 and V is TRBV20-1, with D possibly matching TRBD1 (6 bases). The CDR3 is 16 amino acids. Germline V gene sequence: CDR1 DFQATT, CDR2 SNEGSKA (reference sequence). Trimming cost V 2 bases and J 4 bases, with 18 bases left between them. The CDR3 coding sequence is TGCAGTGCTAGACTAGTTCTCGGGACACTCGGAAACACCATATATTTT. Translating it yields CSARLVLGTLGNTIYF.

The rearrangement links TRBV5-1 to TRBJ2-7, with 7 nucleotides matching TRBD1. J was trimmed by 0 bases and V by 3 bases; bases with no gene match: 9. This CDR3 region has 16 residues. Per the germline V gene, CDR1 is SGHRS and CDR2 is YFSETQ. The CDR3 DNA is TGCGCCAGCAGCTCCCTCAAGGACAGGCTCTCCTACGAGCAGTACTTC. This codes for CASSSLKDRLSYEQYF. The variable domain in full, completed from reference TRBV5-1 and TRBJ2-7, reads KAGVTQTPRYLIKTRGQQVTLSCSPISGHRSVSWYQQTPGQGLQFLFEYFSETQRNKGNFPGRFSGRQFSNSRSEMNVSTLELGDSALYLCASSSLKDRLSYEQYFGPGTRLTVT.

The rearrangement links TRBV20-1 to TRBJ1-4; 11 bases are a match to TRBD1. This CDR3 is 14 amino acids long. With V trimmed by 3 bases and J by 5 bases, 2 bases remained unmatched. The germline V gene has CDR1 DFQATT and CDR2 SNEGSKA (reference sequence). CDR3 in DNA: TGCAGTGCTAGCGGGGACAGGGGGAATGAAAAACTGTTTTTT. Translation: CSASGDRGNEKLFF.

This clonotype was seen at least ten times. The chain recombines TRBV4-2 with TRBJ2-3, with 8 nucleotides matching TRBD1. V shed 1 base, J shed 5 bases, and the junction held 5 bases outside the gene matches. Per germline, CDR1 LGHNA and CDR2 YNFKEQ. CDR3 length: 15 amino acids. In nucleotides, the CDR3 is TGTGCCAGCAGCCAAGGCAGGGGGCAGGTAGATACGCAGTATTTT. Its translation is CASSQGRGQVDTQYF.

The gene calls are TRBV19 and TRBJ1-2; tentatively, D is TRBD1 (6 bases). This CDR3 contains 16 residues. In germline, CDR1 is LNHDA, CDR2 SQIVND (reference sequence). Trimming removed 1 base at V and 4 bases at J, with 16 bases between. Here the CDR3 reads CASSIGSETGSYGYTF. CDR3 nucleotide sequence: TGTGCCAGTAGTATAGGTTCCGAGACAGGCTCCTATGGCTACACCTTC.

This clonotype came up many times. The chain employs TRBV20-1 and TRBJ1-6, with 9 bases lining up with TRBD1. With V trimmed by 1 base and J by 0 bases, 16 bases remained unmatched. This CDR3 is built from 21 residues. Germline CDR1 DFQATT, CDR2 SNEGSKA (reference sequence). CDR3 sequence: CSARAWKTGGGGGSYNSPLHF. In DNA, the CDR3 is TGCAGTGCTAGAGCTTGGAAGACAGGGGGAGGTGGGGGCTCCTATAATTCACCCCTCCACTTT.

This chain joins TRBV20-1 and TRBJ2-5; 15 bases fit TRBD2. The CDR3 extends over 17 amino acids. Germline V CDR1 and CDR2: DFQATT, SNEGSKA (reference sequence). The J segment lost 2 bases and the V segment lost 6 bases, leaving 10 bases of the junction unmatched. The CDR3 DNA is TGCAGTGCCTCCGGACTAGCGGGAGGGCCAAGGCAAGAGACCCAGTACTTC. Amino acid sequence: CSASGLAGGPRQETQYF.

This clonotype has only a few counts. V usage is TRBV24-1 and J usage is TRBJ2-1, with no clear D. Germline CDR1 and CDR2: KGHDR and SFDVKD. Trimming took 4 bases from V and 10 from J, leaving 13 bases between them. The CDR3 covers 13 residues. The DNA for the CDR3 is TGTGCCACCAGTGACCTGGTGGCAGGCGAGCAGTTCTTC. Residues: CATSDLVAGEQFF.

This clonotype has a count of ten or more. The CDR3 here is CASSWTVYEQYF. The CDR3 DNA sequence: TGTGCCAGCAGCTGGACGGTATACGAGCAGTACTTC. The rearrangement uses TRBV7-9 and TRBJ2-7; D unresolved. This CDR3 is 12 amino acids long. V gave up 4 bases and J gave up 4 bases, with 8 bases separating them. Germline CDR1 reads SEHNR; CDR2 reads FQNEAQ (reference sequence).

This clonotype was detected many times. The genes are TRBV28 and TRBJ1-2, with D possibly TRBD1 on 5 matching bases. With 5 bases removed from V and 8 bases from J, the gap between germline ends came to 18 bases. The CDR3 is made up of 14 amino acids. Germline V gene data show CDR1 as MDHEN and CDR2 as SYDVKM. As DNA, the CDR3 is TGTGCCAGCAGTCCCCTCGGGACGGTTCTGGGCTACACCTTC. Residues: CASSPLGTVLGYTF.